The rows below give T cell receptor beta chains drawn from one sample of a study of PD-1 blockade in classical Hodgkin lymphoma. Clones were sequenced by immunoSEQ multiplex PCR, and TCRdb holds only the in-frame ones, with some missing. The sample lists 99,000 or so clones; approximately 90% were seen once. The sequencing here drew on peripheral blood mononuclear cells (PBMCs), taken before the fourth cycle of nivolumab. These receptor sequences come from a human donor with classical Hodgkin lymphoma. Each CDR3 is given with its conserved first and last residue. D genes are given only for firm matches. Size values are once, few and many counts, or a class for expanded clones, and some rows have none.

-	TRBV6-6	-	TRBJ2-7	TGTGCCAGCAGCCAAGGTGGCCACGAGCAGTACTTC	CASSQGGHEQYF
-	TRBV6-1	TRBD2	TRBJ2-7	TGTGCCAGCAGTGAAGTTATTAGCGGGACCCACGAGCAGTACTTC	CASSEVISGTHEQYF
-	TRBV15	-	TRBJ2-1	TGTGCCACCAGCAGAGATGCGCATAGCTCCTACAATGAGCAGTTCTTC	CATSRDAHSSYNEQFF
-	TRBV2	TRBD1	TRBJ1-3	TGTGCCAGCAGCGACCGACAGGGCACTGGAAACACCATATATTTT	CASSDRQGTGNTIYF
-	TRBV4-1	-	TRBJ1-3	TGCGCCAGCAGCCAAGATCAAGTGGGCTCTGGAAACACCATATATTTT	CASSQDQVGSGNTIYF
few	TRBV28	-	TRBJ1-1	TGTGCCAGCAGTTCAAGGACCCTAGTATTCTTT	CASSSRTLVFF
-	TRBV6-5	-	TRBJ2-7	TGTGCCAGCAGTTACTCGTTGGTATCCTACGAGCAGTACTTC	CASSYSLVSYEQYF
-	TRBV6-6	-	TRBJ1-1	TGTGCCAGCAGTCCTGACAACACTGAAGCTTTCTTT	CASSPDNTEAFF
-	TRBV27	-	TRBJ1-2	TGTGCCAGCAGTTTATCGGTGGCGGGACTTAACTATGGCTACACCTTC	CASSLSVAGLNYGYTF
-	TRBV7-9	-	TRBJ2-5	TGTGCCAGCAGCTACCAAGAGACCCAGTACTTC	CASSYQETQYF
-	TRBV13	-	TRBJ2-1	TGTGCCAGCGGTCTTTCTCAGGGTGAGCAGTTCTTC	CASGLSQGEQFF
-	TRBV11-1	TRBD2	TRBJ2-7	TGTGCCAGCACCCGTAGCGGGAGAGGTTCCTACGAGCAGTACTTC	CASTRSGRGSYEQYF
once	TRBV5-1	-	TRBJ2-1	TGCGCCAGCAGCTTGGCGGGAGACGGGTACAATGAGCAGTTCTTC	CASSLAGDGYNEQFF
-	TRBV30	-	TRBJ2-7	TGTGCCTGCCGACGAAGGGGCGCGAACGAGCAGTACTTC	CACRRRGANEQYF
-	TRBV19	TRBD2	TRBJ2-2	TGTGCCAGTAGTAGGCTAGCGGGAGATAATACCGGGGAGCTGTTTTTT	CASSRLAGDNTGELFF
-	TRBV28	TRBD1	TRBJ1-2	TGTGCCAGCAGTTTGCCTCAGGGGGACTACCGGGACAGGAAGGCCTATGGCTACACCTTC	CASSLPQGDYRDRKAYGYTF